This T cell receptor beta chain is drawn from a study of T cells in Graves' hyperthyroidism and ophthalmopathy. Study at large: Blood was drawn when the patient was first diagnosed and still untreated.

Amplification of TCR beta CDR3 regions used RNA as the template. First-round RT-PCR targeting the TCR CDR3 was performed with the HTBI primer set. TCRdb re-called the multiplex PCR reads through MiXCR, storing one row per CDR3 protein. The sample shows more than 300,000 distinct CDR3 sequences, less than 20% of them seen only once. CDR1 and CDR2 from the germline V gene are DFQATT and SNEGSKA (reference sequence). With 5 bases removed from V and 8 bases from J, the gap between germline ends came to 19 bases. The CDR3 is made up of 14 amino acids. Study-wide findings and caveats: A median approximately 6.5 months before onset, the model predicted ophthalmopathy. Blood shared most expanded thyroid clonotypes above 0.001.

This clonotype was seen repeatedly, ten times or more. Its matching antigen is unknown. The sequence derives from a man younger than 35 with Graves' ophthalmopathy. V gene TRBV20-1 combines with J gene TRBJ2-1; no definite D call. Sequencing input: blood. The CDR3 loop is CSAFSRKGMDEQFF. In DNA, the CDR3 is TGCAGTGCTTTTTCACGTAAGGGAATGGATGAGCAGTTCTTC.